The source of this T cell receptor beta chain is a study of T cell responses to AZD1222 COVID-19 vaccine. The repertoire was sequenced with immunoSEQ multiplex PCR; TCRdb's copy has only in-frame clones and lacks some. The top ten clones hold around 1.3% of a sample with about 150,000 clones, 94% of them seen once. The sample was peripheral blood, taken on day 0 of AZD1222 vaccination. This sequence originates from an adult in good health.

CDR3 nucleotides: TGTGCCAGCAGCCCGGGGGGCCGGGAGACCCAGTACTTC. Translation: CASSPGGRETQYF. The chain carries TRBV6-2 or TRBV6-3 and TRBJ2-5; perhaps TRBD2 as D (7 bases). The V gene's germline CDR1 is MNHEY and CDR2 SVGEGT. The CDR3 has 13 residues. Trimming removed 6 bases at V and 5 bases at J, with 13 bases between.